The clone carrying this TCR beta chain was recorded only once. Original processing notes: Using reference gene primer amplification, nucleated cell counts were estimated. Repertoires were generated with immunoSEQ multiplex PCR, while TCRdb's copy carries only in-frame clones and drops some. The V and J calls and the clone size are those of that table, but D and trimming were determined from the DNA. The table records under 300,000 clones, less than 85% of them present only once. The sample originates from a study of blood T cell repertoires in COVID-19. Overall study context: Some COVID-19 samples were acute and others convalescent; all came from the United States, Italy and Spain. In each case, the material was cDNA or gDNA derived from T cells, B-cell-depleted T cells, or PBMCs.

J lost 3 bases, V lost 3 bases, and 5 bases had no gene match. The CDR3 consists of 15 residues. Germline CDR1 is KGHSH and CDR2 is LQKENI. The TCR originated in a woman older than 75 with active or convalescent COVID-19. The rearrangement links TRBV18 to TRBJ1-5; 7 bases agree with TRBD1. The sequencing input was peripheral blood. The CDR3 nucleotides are TGTGCCAGCTCACCGTCGGGACAGATCAATCAGCCCCAGCATTTT. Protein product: CASSPSGQINQPQHF.